Presented here are 29 T cell receptor beta chains from one specimen sequenced in a study of Ad26.COV2.S vaccination and SARS-CoV-2 variants. Here immunoSEQ multiplex PCR was the method, and the copy in TCRdb shows in-frame clones only, minus some. The sample contains roughly 100,000 clones, about 78% of which appear only once. Sequencing used peripheral blood, obtained after recovery from COVID-19. These receptor sequences come from a human donor who had recovered from COVID-19.

The chain has TRBV6-2 or TRBV6-3 and TRBJ1-4, with D possibly being TRBD1 (5 bases). The CDR3 contains 17 residues. Germline CDR1 MNHEY, CDR2 SVGEGT. V was shortened by 5 bases and J by 10 bases, with 26 bases between the two germline ends. This CDR3 is CASSIRTPGASYRKLFF. For the CDR3, the DNA is TGTGCCAGCAGTATCCGGACACCGGGTGCCTCATATCGAAAACTGTTTTTT.

This clone was observed once. This chain joins TRBV28 and TRBJ2-1, with D unclear. Trimming left V 6 bases short and J 6 bases short, with 12 bases between. The CDR3 covers 13 residues. Per germline, CDR1 MDHEN and CDR2 SYDVKM. CDR3: CASSPLWGNEQFF. The DNA for the CDR3 is TGTGCCAGCAGCCCCTTGTGGGGCAATGAGCAGTTCTTC.

The chain links TRBV25-1 to TRBJ1-2; 8 nucleotides match TRBD1. CDR1 is MGHDK and CDR2 is SYGVNS in the germline V gene. Germline trimming cut 3 bases from V and 8 bases from J; bases unmatched to any gene: 5. The CDR3 is made up of 13 amino acids. CDR3 amino acids: CASSERRGPGYTF. CDR3 nucleotides: TGTGCCAGCAGTGAGCGCAGGGGGCCGGGCTACACCTTC.

Only a few counts were recorded for this clone. The rearrangement uses TRBV27 and TRBJ2-1; possible D gene TRBD2, 6 bases. The CDR3 extends over 14 amino acids. Per germline, CDR1 MNHEY and CDR2 SMNVEV (reference sequence). V lost 3 bases to trimming and J lost 6 bases, with 12 bases between them. DNA for the CDR3: TGTGCCAGCAGTTTTTCGGCGGGGCCCAATGAGCAGTTCTTC. This translates into CASSFSAGPNEQFF.

This clone was found a few times. The V gene is TRBV7-7, the J gene TRBJ2-2; the D call may be TRBD1 or TRBD2 (6 bases each). This CDR3 has 15 residues. V was trimmed by 1 base and J by 3 bases, leaving 9 bases between them. Germline-derived CDR1 and CDR2 are SSHAT and FNYEAQ (reference sequence). As DNA, the CDR3 is TGTGCCAGCAGCTTAGGGGGGGCTCACACCGGGGAGCTGTTTTTT. Translation gives CASSLGGAHTGELFF.

The chain couples TRBV4-3 to TRBJ1-2, with 11 bases aligning to TRBD1. Trimming removed 1 base from V and 0 bases from J; junction bases left unmatched: 4. The CDR3 spans 17 residues. Germline loops: CDR1 LGHNA, CDR2 YSLEER. The CDR3 nucleotides read TGCGCCAGCAGCCAAGGGACAGGGGGCGCGTCTAACTATGGCTACACCTTC. It codes for CASSQGTGGASNYGYTF.

V gene TRBV6-1 combines with J gene TRBJ1-5, with a tentative D call TRBD1 (6 bases). Trimming stripped 3 bases from V and 5 bases from J, with 11 bases between. Germline V lookup: CDR1 MNHNS, CDR2 SASEGT. This CDR3 contains 14 residues. For the CDR3, the DNA is TGTGCCAGCAGTGACACCAACAGGGATCAGCCCCAGCATTTT. It is translated as CASSDTNRDQPQHF.

The J gene is TRBJ2-7, the V gene TRBV4-3; D gene ambiguous. Germline V lookup: CDR1 LGHNA, CDR2 YSLEER. The V end lost 0 bases, the J end lost 0 bases, and 6 bases lay between the germline ends. The CDR3 spans 14 residues. CDR3 region: CASSQEGRSYEQYF. In nucleotides, the CDR3 is TGCGCCAGCAGCCAAGAAGGCCGCTCCTACGAGCAGTACTTC.

The rearrangement joins TRBV6-7 to TRBJ2-5; maybe TRBD2 (6 bases). TRBV6-7 carries the ORF label, with uncertain function. Trimming took off 4 bases at V and 7 bases at J, with 7 bases between the two ends. The CDR3 has 11 residues. The CDR3, as DNA: TGTGCCAGCAGTTTGGGGGGGACCCAGTACTTC. Protein: CASSLGGTQYF.

This chain joins TRBV6-1 and TRBJ1-4, with D perhaps TRBD1 (5 bases). The germline V and J ends were trimmed by 2 bases and 8 bases, with 15 bases remaining between them. CDR3 length: 15 residues. Looked up from germline, CDR1 is MNHNS and CDR2 is SASEGT. The CDR3 nucleotides are TGTGCCAGCAGTGAAAGGCCGTTTTACAGGGAAAAACTGTTTTTT. Protein product: CASSERPFYREKLFF.

V and J are TRBV5-6 and TRBJ2-6; 9 positions match TRBD1. CDR1 and CDR2 (germline): SGHDT, YYEEEE. The V segment lost 4 bases and the J segment 5 bases; nucleotides outside the gene matches: 4. This CDR3 spans 15 amino acids. The CDR3: CASSSDRGWANVLTF. CDR3 in DNA: TGTGCCAGCAGCAGCGACAGGGGGTGGGCCAACGTCCTGACTTTC.

The V and J genes are TRBV7-9 and TRBJ1-6; TRBD1 might be the D (5 bases). CDR1 is SEHNR and CDR2 is FQNEAQ in the germline V gene (reference sequence). V lost 4 bases and J lost 7, with 5 bases in between. CDR3 length: 12 residues. CDR3 in amino acids: CASSWDNSPLHF. DNA of the CDR3: TGTGCCAGCAGCTGGGACAATTCACCCCTCCACTTT.

The CDR3 loop reads CATSREGPGQVYEQYF. The CDR3 region has the DNA TGTGCCACCAGCAGAGAGGGCCCGGGACAGGTCTACGAGCAGTACTTC. The chain links TRBV15 to TRBJ2-7, with TRBD1 matching over 8 bases. The CDR3 totals 16 residues. CDR1 is LNHNV, CDR2 YYDKDF, per germline (reference sequence). Trimming took 0 bases from V and 3 from J; bases not matched to a gene: 7.

This clone is a singleton in its sample. The rearrangement links TRBV5-4 to TRBJ2-6; D may be TRBD2 (5 bases). CDR3 length equals 14 residues. Per the germline V gene, CDR1 is SGHNT and CDR2 is YYREEE (reference sequence). Deletions cut 0 bases from V and 4 bases from J, with 5 bases between. Here the CDR3 DNA reads TGTGCCAGCAGCTTGGCGGGGGGGGCCAACGTCCTGACTTTC. Translating it yields CASSLAGGANVLTF.

The V and J genes are TRBV10-1 and TRBJ2-3; tentative D call: TRBD1 (5 bases). V shed 5 bases and J shed 6 bases, with 21 bases lying between them. The CDR3 is made up of 16 amino acids. Germline V lookup: CDR1 WNHNN, CDR2 SYGVQD (reference sequence). The CDR3 bases are TGCGCCAGCAGTCTGGTTACAGGTTCGAGCGTGGATACGCAGTATTTT. It encodes CASSLVTGSSVDTQYF.

This clone was picked up one time. The chain recombines TRBV30 with TRBJ1-3, with unresolved D. CDR1 is GTSNPN, CDR2 SVGIG, per germline (reference sequence). Trimming left V 1 base short and J 5 bases short, with 21 bases between. This CDR3 is built from 17 residues. The CDR3 here is CAWSELRAGRERNTIYF. In DNA form, the CDR3 reads TGTGCCTGGAGTGAACTCCGGGCCGGCCGGGAACGAAACACCATATATTTT.

This clone appeared a single time. The rearrangement joins TRBV4-2 to TRBJ1-4, with TRBD1 matching 10 bases. CDR3 length: 16 residues. Germline V gene data show CDR1 as LGHNA and CDR2 as YNFKEQ. V gave up 4 bases and J gave up 6 bases; unmatched junction bases: 8. CDR3 sequence: CASSPREGTGDEKLFF. In DNA, the CDR3 is TGTGCCAGCAGCCCCCGGGAAGGGACAGGGGATGAAAAACTGTTTTTT.

The DNA for the CDR3 is TGTGCCTGGAGTCCTGCTGTTTTAAGCGCGTCCCAGCATTTT. Translating gives CAWSPAVLSASQHF. The chain joins TRBV30 to TRBJ1-5, with no clear D. V shed 2 bases and J shed 11 bases, with 19 bases lying between them. The CDR3 is 14 residues long. Germline lookup yields CDR1 GTSNPN and CDR2 SVGIG (reference sequence).

The J gene is TRBJ2-5, the V gene TRBV5-1; 9 bases agree with TRBD2. Germline V gene lookup returns CDR1 SGHRS and CDR2 YFSETQ. This CDR3 is built from 14 residues. The J segment lost 5 bases and the V segment lost 0 bases, leaving 2 bases of the junction unmatched. This CDR3 reads CASSLDSGGETQYF. The CDR3 bases are TGCGCCAGCAGCTTGGACAGCGGGGGGGAGACCCAGTACTTC. Variable domain in full (rest from reference TRBV5-1 and TRBJ2-5): KAGVTQTPRYLIKTRGQQVTLSCSPISGHRSVSWYQQTPGQGLQFLFEYFSETQRNKGNFPGRFSGRQFSNSRSEMNVSTLELGDSALYLCASSLDSGGETQYFGPGTRLLVL.

The V gene is TRBV7-2, the J gene TRBJ2-1, with 7 bases lining up with TRBD2. Unmatched junction bases numbered 3, after V lost 2 bases and J lost 2 bases. This CDR3 region has 15 residues. Germline loops: CDR1 SGHTA, CDR2 FQGNSA. CDR3: CASSLTRGAYNEQFF. CDR3 bases: TGTGCCAGCAGCTTAACACGGGGGGCCTACAATGAGCAGTTCTTC.

The V call is TRBV11-2, the J call TRBJ1-1; perhaps TRBD1 as D (6 bases). With 3 bases removed from V and 11 bases from J, the gap between germline ends came to 13 bases. The V gene's germline CDR1 is SGHAT and CDR2 FQNNGV. The CDR3 is made up of 12 amino acids. The CDR3 DNA sequence: TGTGCCAGCAGCTTCGGGGGCTTGGAGGCTTTCTTT. Translating it yields CASSFGGLEAFF.

This clone was observed a handful of times. The chain couples TRBV21-1 to TRBJ1-5; the table's D call, TRBD1, has no DNA check behind it. TRBV21-1 is classified as a pseudogene. The CDR3 has 18 amino acids. CDR3 sequence reads: CASSSFPGQANSNQPQHF. Written as DNA, the CDR3 is TGTGCCAGCAGCTCGTTTCCAGGACAGGCCAATAGCAATCAGCCCCAGCATTTT.

V gene TRBV12-5 combines with J gene TRBJ1-6; D perhaps matches TRBD1 (5 bases). Germline CDR1 is LGHNT and CDR2 is FRNRAP. V dropped 2 bases and J dropped 7 bases, with 9 bases sitting between them. The CDR3 extends over 14 amino acids. The CDR3 loop reads CASGLRGLNSPLHF. CDR3 sequence (DNA): TGTGCTAGTGGTTTGCGGGGCCTAAATTCACCCCTCCACTTT.

The chain joins TRBV7-6 to TRBJ1-1; D perhaps matches TRBD1 (6 bases). Germline CDR1 is SGHVS and CDR2 is FNYEAQ. V lost 2 bases to trimming and J lost 0 bases, with 10 bases between them. There are 15 residues in the CDR3. The CDR3 DNA sequence: TGTGCCAGCAGCTTATACGGGGGCTTGAACACTGAAGCTTTCTTT. Its protein is CASSLYGGLNTEAFF.

This CDR3 is CAWSVKNTGELFF. DNA for the CDR3: TGTGCCTGGAGTGTCAAGAACACCGGGGAGCTGTTTTTT. This chain links TRBV30 with TRBJ2-2, with no clear D. Per the germline V gene, CDR1 is GTSNPN and CDR2 is SVGIG (reference sequence). V lost 0 bases, J lost 1 base, and 3 bases lay in between. CDR3 size: 13 residues.

The J gene is TRBJ2-1, the V gene TRBV11-2; D ambiguous. The germline V gene encodes CDR1 SGHAT and CDR2 FQNNGV. The V gene lost 5 bases and the J gene lost 3 bases, with 5 bases spanning the gap. There are 12 residues in the CDR3. CDR3 coding DNA: TGTGCCAGCAGCCGCAACTACAATGAGCAGTTCTTC. This gives the protein CASSRNYNEQFF.

The chain uses TRBV12-3 or TRBV12-4 and TRBJ1-2, with 8 bases lining up with TRBD1. The V and J ends lost 3 bases and 8 bases, in that order; junction bases with no gene match: 5. The CDR3 extends over 13 amino acids. The CDR3 region is CASSLTGEYGYTF. CDR3 DNA: TGTGCCAGCAGTTTGACAGGGGAATACGGCTACACCTTC.

The chain couples TRBV5-6 to TRBJ2-3, with D perhaps being TRBD1 or TRBD2 (5 bases each). The CDR3 loop spans 13 amino acids. Germline CDR1 reads SGHDT; CDR2 reads YYEEEE. V was clipped by 6 bases and J by 3 bases, with 11 bases between them. The CDR3 nucleotides are TGTGCCAGCACCAGGGAGTTAACAGATACGCAGTATTTT. Protein: CASTRELTDTQYF.

CDR3 region: CASSQGLAGNNEQFF. In DNA, the CDR3 is TGTGCCAGCAGCCAGGGACTAGCGGGTAACAATGAGCAGTTCTTC. This chain links TRBV7-3 with TRBJ2-1; 12 bases are a match to TRBD2. The V gene end was trimmed by 5 bases and the J gene end by 5 bases; junction bases not matched to a gene: 4. Germline V lookup: CDR1 SGHTA, CDR2 FQGTGA. There are 15 residues in the CDR3.